This T cell receptor beta chain was retrieved from a study of T cell repertoires in cytomegalovirus infection. Ten or more counts support this clonotype. One entry per CDR3 protein results from TCRdb running MiXCR on the reads. The sample lists over 200,000 distinct CDR3 sequences, roughly 13% occurring once. CDR1 and CDR2 (germline): SGHVS, FQNEAQ. The CDR3 sequence is 16 residues long. V trimming: 5 bases; J trimming: 0 bases; junction bases outside the gene matches: 9. The sample was PBMCs. The chain combines TRBV7-8 with TRBJ1-2; TRBD1 agrees at 7 bases. This receptor was identified in a human donor in good health (CMV status not recorded). Some clones in this sample may be carry-over from other donors' samples. In DNA form, the CDR3 reads TGTGCCAGCAGCCCATACAGGGGCCCCTCTAACTATGGCTACACCTTC. This gives the protein CASSPYRGPSNYGYTF.